A single sample gave rise to the 32 T cell receptor beta chains below, sequenced in a study of post-analysis software for immune sequencing data. Broader study findings: In patients, about 5 TRBV segments were more frequent than in controls, with TRBV5-6, TRBV5-1 and TRBV20-1 among them.

No antigen has been identified for these receptors. Sequencing libraries made from TCR beta cDNA carried unique molecular identifiers. TCRdb re-called the PCR reads with MiXCR, one entry per CDR3 protein. The data contain 350,000 to 450,000 distinct CDR3 sequences, approximately 38% of them singletons. The sequencing sample was made of blood. These receptors all stem from a girl under 18 with multiple sclerosis.

As for this clonotype: Being one base from a much bigger clone, this may be a read error. The J gene is TRBJ2-5, the V gene TRBV6-1, with D perhaps assigned TRBD1 or TRBD2 (5 bases each). Germline V gene data show CDR1 as MNHNS and CDR2 as SASEGT. Trimming removed 6 bases at V and 0 bases at J, with 11 bases between. CDR3 size: 14 residues. In DNA form, the CDR3 reads TGTGCCAGCAGGGAGTGGGGGTACCAAGAGACCCAGTACTTC. Its translation is CASREWGYQETQYF.

This clonotype was found once. V gene TRBV6-6 combines with J gene TRBJ1-2; D might be TRBD1 (5 bases). The V and J ends lost 6 bases and 3 bases respectively, with 11 bases between them. The CDR3 contains 13 residues. From germline, CDR1 is MNHNY and CDR2 SVGAGI (reference sequence). CDR3 nucleotide sequence: TGTGCCAGCAGGAGTCCGGGGGACTATGGCTACACCTTC. Protein product: CASRSPGDYGYTF.

The chain employs TRBV10-2 and TRBJ2-1; 8 bases fit TRBD2. The CDR3 extends over 16 amino acids. Trimming cost V 10 bases and J 6 bases; bases outside gene matches: 17. Germline CDR1 is WSHSY and CDR2 is SAAADI. The CDR3 sequence is CATRTSRGGTPNEQFF. CDR3 nucleotides: TGCGCCACCAGGACGTCTCGCGGGGGGACCCCCAATGAGCAGTTCTTC.

This sequence joins TRBV6-2 or TRBV6-3 and TRBJ2-3; 13 bases map to TRBD2. V shed 7 bases, J shed 4 bases, and the junction held 8 bases outside the gene matches. Germline V gene sequence: CDR1 MNHEY, CDR2 SVGEGT. The CDR3 runs 16 residues. The CDR3 region is CASNDPGLAGSDTQYF. The DNA of the CDR3 is TGTGCCAGCAATGACCCGGGACTAGCGGGATCAGATACGCAGTATTTT.

This clonotype was counted many times. The chain has TRBV7-2 and TRBJ2-5; the match to TRBD2 covers 10 bases. The CDR3 is 15 residues long. Germline trimming cut 5 bases from V and 6 bases from J; bases unmatched to any gene: 9. Germline assignment: CDR1 SGHTA and CDR2 FQGNSA. CDR3 DNA: TGTGCCAGCAGCCCTCAACTAGCGGGGAGGAAGACCCAGTACTTC. Translating gives CASSPQLAGRKTQYF. Full variable domain (outside the CDR3, taken from reference TRBV7-2 and TRBJ2-5): GAGVSQSPSNKVTEKGKDVELRCDPISGHTALYWYRQSLGQGLEFLIYFQGNSAPDKSGLPSDRFSAERTGGSVSTLTIQRTQQEDSAVYLCASSPQLAGRKTQYFGPGTRLLVL.

This clonotype was seen a few times. V is TRBV20-1 and J is TRBJ2-3, with a tentative D call TRBD2 (6 bases). Trimming left V 0 bases short and J 3 bases short, with 13 bases between. The germline V gene has CDR1 DFQATT and CDR2 SNEGSKA (reference sequence). The CDR3 runs 15 residues. CDR3 coding DNA: TGCAGTGCTAGAGATTTGGGGGGAGCTACAGATACGCAGTATTTT. Protein: CSARDLGGATDTQYF.

The chain is built from TRBV12-3 or TRBV12-4 and TRBJ2-2; D is unclear. CDR3 length: 12 amino acids. V lost 3 bases and J lost 7, with 6 bases in between. In DNA form, the CDR3 reads TGTGCCAGCAGTTTGGAGTTCGGGGAGCTGTTTTTT. Protein sequence: CASSLEFGELFF.

The V and J genes are TRBV5-5 and TRBJ2-3, with D hard to call. CDR1 is SGHKS and CDR2 is YYEKEE in the germline V gene (reference sequence). Trimming took off 0 bases at V and 2 bases at J, with 10 bases between the two ends. The CDR3 is 15 amino acids. The CDR3 here is CASSLENQDTDTQYF. The CDR3 nucleotides read TGTGCCAGCAGCTTGGAAAACCAGGACACAGATACGCAGTATTTT.

This clonotype was seen a few times. At one end, the junction sequence differs from germline, possibly due to a read error. V and J are TRBV5-5 and TRBJ2-4; D gene ambiguous. Germline V gives CDR1 SGHKS, CDR2 YYEKEE (reference sequence). The CDR3 spans 14 residues. CDR3 region: CASTSRPEIDIQYF. CDR3 sequence (DNA): TGTGCCAGCACCTCTCGGCCAGAAATAGACATTCAGTACTTT.

This clonotype was seen just once. This chain uses TRBV5-1 with TRBJ2-7, with 7 nucleotides matching TRBD1. Germline V gives CDR1 SGHRS, CDR2 YFSETQ. The ends lost 7 bases at V and 1 base at J; junction bases unmatched: 14. This CDR3 has 16 amino acids. The CDR3, as DNA: TGCGCCAGCCGGCGGTTGGACAGGAGTACTTCCTACGAGCAGTACTTC. Translated: CASRRLDRSTSYEQYF.

This sequence joins TRBV2 and TRBJ1-2, with a possible D match to TRBD1 (6 bases). The ends were cut back, 6 bases at V and 8 bases at J, with 19 bases in the middle. Germline V CDR1 and CDR2: SNHLY, FYNNEI. The length of the CDR3 is 14 residues. The CDR3 sequence: CASSATGFPMGYTF. In DNA form, the CDR3 reads TGTGCCAGCAGCGCGACAGGATTCCCTATGGGCTACACCTTC.

CDR3 loop: CASSLAASSYEQYF. The CDR3 DNA sequence: TGTGCCAGCAGTTTGGCGGCGTCCTCCTACGAGCAGTACTTC. V is TRBV28 and J is TRBJ2-7, with unresolved D. This CDR3 is 14 amino acids long. Trimming took 3 bases from V and 0 from J, leaving 9 bases between them. Germline CDR1 MDHEN, CDR2 SYDVKM.

This clonotype was seen more than once but under ten times. The chain links TRBV6-7 to TRBJ2-7; D uncertain. The last part of the DNA fits TRBJ2-5 better; the J call may be wrong. TRBV6-7 is given ORF status, its function remaining uncertain. The length of the CDR3 is 15 residues. The DNA for the CDR3 is TGTGCCAGCAGTTACTTGCCACCCATCGCCGGGACCCAGTACTTC. As protein: CASSYLPPIAGTQYF.

This chain connects TRBV12-3 or TRBV12-4 to TRBJ2-1, with D unresolved. The V gene lost 3 bases and the J gene lost 5 bases, with 14 bases spanning the gap. CDR3 size: 15 residues. The CDR3 here is CASSLAQFLNNEQFF. The CDR3 nucleotides are TGTGCCAGCAGTTTGGCGCAGTTTTTAAACAATGAGCAGTTCTTC.

V and J are TRBV18 and TRBJ2-5, with 7 bases matching TRBD2. After removal of 2 bases from V and 0 bases from J, the junction contained 6 bases not matched to a gene. The CDR3 is made up of 16 amino acids. CDR1 KGHSH and CDR2 LQKENI come from the germline V gene. In nucleotides, the CDR3 is TGTGCCAGCTCACCATTAATCGGGAGGTACCAAGAGACCCAGTACTTC. Translated: CASSPLIGRYQETQYF.

The V and J genes are TRBV5-1 and TRBJ2-1; D might be TRBD1 (6 bases). Germline V gene data show CDR1 as SGHRS and CDR2 as YFSETQ. Trimming took 0 bases from V and 7 from J, leaving 8 bases between them. The CDR3 contains 13 residues. CDR3 in DNA: TGCGCCAGCAGCTTGGGGACAGCAAATGAGCAGTTCTTC. Its translation is CASSLGTANEQFF.

The genes are TRBV11-2 and TRBJ2-1; 9 bases align to TRBD2. The germline gives CDR1 SGHAT, CDR2 FQNNGV. The CDR3 is made up of 15 amino acids. V lost 1 base, J lost 9 bases, and 7 bases stayed unmatched. As DNA, the CDR3 is TGTGCCAGCAGCTTAGGGATAGCGGGGGAGGTTGAGCAGTTCTTC. It codes for CASSLGIAGEVEQFF.

This clonotype was picked up many times. The rearrangement links TRBV12-3 or TRBV12-4 to TRBJ2-5, with D possibly being TRBD1 (5 bases). The CDR3 covers 11 residues. V lost 10 bases and J 5 bases, leaving 11 bases between the germline ends. The CDR3 DNA reads as TGTGCCACCTCCAGGGTTGAGACCCAGTACTTC. It codes for CATSRVETQYF.

The CDR3 is CASSGNYYGYTF. CDR3 nucleotides: TGTGCCAGCAGTGGAAACTACTATGGCTACACCTTC. The chain is built from TRBV2 and TRBJ1-2; D is unresolved. Trimming shortened V by 4 bases and J by 3 bases, and 6 bases separated the two germline ends. Germline V gene lookup returns CDR1 SNHLY and CDR2 FYNNEI. This CDR3 has 12 amino acids. The variable domain in full, with the rest retrieved from reference TRBV2 and TRBJ1-2, is EPEVTQTPSHQVTQMGQEVILRCVPISNHLYFYWYRQILGQKVEFLVSFYNNEISEKSEIFDDQFSVERPDGSNFTLKIRSTKLEDSAMYFCASSGNYYGYTFGSGTRLTVV.

This clonotype was seen only a few times. The V and J genes are TRBV20-1 and TRBJ2-5, with D uncertain. Trimming stripped 3 bases from V and 4 bases from J, with 9 bases between. This CDR3 is 12 amino acids long. CDR1 DFQATT and CDR2 SNEGSKA come from the germline V gene (reference sequence). The CDR3 reads CSASGPTETQYF. The CDR3 DNA is TGCAGTGCTAGCGGACCGACAGAGACCCAGTACTTC.

Only a few counts were recorded for this clonotype. The rearrangement uses TRBV20-1 and TRBJ1-2, with D maybe TRBD1 (5 bases). CDR3 length equals 13 residues. Germline CDR1 is DFQATT and CDR2 is SNEGSKA (reference sequence). CDR3 bases: TGCAGGGCCGGGACTCAAACTAACTATGGCTACACCTTC. It specifies CRAGTQTNYGYTF.

The chain couples TRBV12-3 or TRBV12-4 to TRBJ2-2, with 8 positions matching TRBD2. CDR3 size: 16 residues. Trimming at V came to 1 base and at J to 6 bases, leaving 7 bases not matched to a gene. The CDR3 sequence: CASSLGLAGPPGELFF. The CDR3 nucleotides read TGTGCCAGCAGTTTAGGCCTAGCGGGCCCGCCCGGGGAGCTGTTTTTT.

A note on this clonotype: A read error may produce the germline difference seen at one junction end. V is TRBV5-1 and J is TRBJ2-3, with TRBD1 identical over 7 bases. Per germline, CDR1 SGHRS and CDR2 YFSETQ. This CDR3 spans 16 amino acids. The CDR3: CVSSLTRGGATDTQYF. The CDR3 coding sequence is TGCGTCAGCAGCCTTACACGAGGGGGCGCAACAGATACGCAGTATTTT. Complete variable domain (other parts from reference TRBV5-1 and TRBJ2-3): KAGVTQTPRYLIKTRGQQVTLSCSPISGHRSVSWYQQTPGQGLQFLFEYFSETQRNKGNFPGRFSGRQFSNSRSEMNVSTLELGDSALYLCVSSLTRGGATDTQYFGPGTRLTVL.

This clonotype was found a few times. The rearrangement joins TRBV9 to TRBJ2-7, with TRBD1 matching 9 bases. Germline V gene data show CDR1 as SGDLS and CDR2 as YYNGEE. With V trimmed by 3 bases and J by 3 bases, 7 bases remained unmatched. This CDR3 comprises 15 residues. The CDR3 loop is CASSAGQGALYEQYF. The CDR3, as DNA: TGTGCCAGCAGCGCGGGACAGGGAGCTCTCTACGAGCAGTACTTC. The variable domain in full, with the rest retrieved from reference TRBV9 and TRBJ2-7, is DSGVTQTPKHLITATGQRVTLRCSPRSGDLSVYWYQQSLDQGLQFLIQYYNGEERAKGNILERFSAQQFPDLHSELNLSSLELGDSALYFCASSAGQGALYEQYFGPGTRLTVT.

This clonotype came up a few times. Here the CDR3 DNA reads TGTGCCAGCAGTGAATATCGGACAGGGGCAAACGAGCAGTACTTC. The encoded protein is CASSEYRTGANEQYF. This chain links TRBV25-1 with TRBJ2-7; TRBD1 matches 9 bases. The CDR3 is 15 residues long. The trim removed 0 bases at V and 5 bases at J, leaving 5 bases unmatched. The germline V gene encodes CDR1 MGHDK and CDR2 SYGVNS.

This chain uses TRBV5-1 with TRBJ2-7; 11 bases line up with TRBD1. Germline V lookup: CDR1 SGHRS, CDR2 YFSETQ. This CDR3 contains 16 residues. This CDR3 reads CATSGDPGQGAYEQYF. CDR3 bases: TGCGCAACATCGGGGGATCCGGGACAGGGGGCCTACGAGCAGTACTTC.

The rearrangement uses TRBV20-1 and TRBJ1-2; 9 nucleotides agree with TRBD1. The CDR3 covers 15 residues. Per germline, CDR1 DFQATT and CDR2 SNEGSKA (reference sequence). Unmatched junction bases numbered 8, after V lost 3 bases and J lost 3 bases. The CDR3 reads CSASRPRTGDYGYTF. The DNA for the CDR3 is TGCAGTGCTAGTAGGCCCCGGACAGGGGACTATGGCTACACCTTC.

This clonotype has only a few counts. The chain carries TRBV5-6 and TRBJ2-5; TRBD2 matches 13 bases. The J segment lost 2 bases and the V segment lost 4 bases, leaving 11 bases of the junction unmatched. Germline CDR1 is SGHDT and CDR2 is YYEEEE. This CDR3 has 18 amino acids. The CDR3 sequence: CASSPRLAGGLLQETQYF. CDR3 nucleotides: TGTGCCAGCAGCCCGAGACTAGCGGGGGGCCTATTACAAGAGACCCAGTACTTC. The complete variable domain, with remaining parts taken from reference TRBV5-6 and TRBJ2-5, reads DAGVTQSPTHLIKTRGQQVTLRCSPKSGHDTVSWYQQALGQGPQFIFQYYEEEERQRGNFPDRFSGHQFPNYSSELNVNALLLGDSALYLCASSPRLAGGLLQETQYFGPGTRLLVL.

As DNA, the CDR3 is TGCGCCAGCATTTCCCTGACAGGATGGGGGGACGAGGAGGCAGATACGCAGTATTTT. Its protein product is CASISLTGWGDEEADTQYF. V usage is TRBV23-1 and J usage is TRBJ2-3; D might be TRBD1 or TRBD2, each matching 6 bases. TRBV23-1 is reported as an ORF; its role is uncertain. V was shortened by 7 bases and J by 4 bases, with 30 bases between the two germline ends. The CDR3 loop spans 19 amino acids.

This clonotype has only a few counts. V is TRBV5-6 and J is TRBJ1-4, with a tentative D call TRBD1 (5 bases). V shed 4 bases and J shed 8 bases, with 12 bases lying between them. The CDR3 consists of 13 residues. From germline, CDR1 is SGHDT and CDR2 YYEEEE. DNA of the CDR3: TGTGCCAGCAGCCGAGGGAGGGGAGAAAAACTGTTTTTT. Encoded protein: CASSRGRGEKLFF.

The chain has TRBV5-6 and TRBJ1-2, with 7 nucleotides matching TRBD1. V shed 5 bases, J shed 4 bases, and the junction held 11 bases outside the gene matches. Germline V gives CDR1 SGHDT, CDR2 YYEEEE. The CDR3 loop spans 15 amino acids. This CDR3 reads CASRKGAGQPYGYTF. CDR3 bases: TGTGCCAGCAGAAAAGGCGCGGGACAGCCCTATGGCTACACCTTC.

By frequency in the sample, this clonotype is medium-sized. The V call is TRBV10-3, the J call TRBJ2-5; perhaps TRBD1 as D (6 bases). The length of the CDR3 is 14 residues. Germline V CDR1 and CDR2: ENHRY, SYGVKD. V was trimmed by 6 bases and J by 3 bases, leaving 14 bases between them. The chain's CDR3 is CAIRGTGTEETQYF. The CDR3 DNA sequence: TGTGCCATCAGAGGAACAGGGACCGAAGAGACCCAGTACTTC.